The clone carrying this TCR beta chain was seen only a few times. TCRdb reprocessed the 5' RACE reads via MiXCR and lists one record per CDR3 protein. The profile shows 450,000 or so distinct CDR3 sequences, approximately 15% of them singletons. In germline, CDR1 is DFQATT, CDR2 SNEGSKA (reference sequence). The CDR3 is 14 amino acids. The germline V and J ends were trimmed by 4 bases and 5 bases, with 15 bases remaining between them. These data belong to a study of identical twins. Another study also made use of these data, one on yellow fever vaccine responses in identical twins.

The receptor was isolated from a woman aged 18-29 years in good health. The sequencing sample was made of CD4+ T cells sorted from blood. This chain connects TRBV20-1 to TRBJ1-5; unclear D gene. The CDR3 protein is CSANLRTVDQPQHF. The CDR3 DNA follows: TGCAGTGCTAATTTAAGGACGGTGGATCAGCCCCAGCATTTT.